The 13 T cell receptor beta chains below come from one sample, sequenced in a study of molecular identifiers for immune sequencing clone quantification. One entry per CDR3 protein, called by TCRdb with MiXCR from the PCR reads. The sample shows 50,000 to 65,000 distinct CDR3 sequences, around 27% of them seen only once. The sequencing sample was made of naive CD8+ T cells from blood, with Jurkat cell RNA spiked in. Sample subset: FACS-sorted CD8+CD4-CCR7+CD45RA+ naive T cells. The receptors here all came from a human donor in good health. Some libraries in this study had Jurkat cell RNA spiked in.

V gene TRBV9 combines with J gene TRBJ2-3, with 8 bases lining up with TRBD2. Trimming at V came to 7 bases and at J to 4 bases, leaving 11 bases not matched to a gene. This CDR3 spans 15 amino acids. Germline CDR1 is SGDLS and CDR2 is YYNGEE. The CDR3 spells CASGPAGEGADTQYF. As DNA, the CDR3 is TGTGCCAGCGGCCCAGCGGGAGAAGGGGCAGATACGCAGTATTTT. The variable domain in full, completed from reference TRBV9 and TRBJ2-3, reads DSGVTQTPKHLITATGQRVTLRCSPRSGDLSVYWYQQSLDQGLQFLIQYYNGEERAKGNILERFSAQQFPDLHSELNLSSLELGDSALYFCASGPAGEGADTQYFGPGTRLTVL.

The V gene is TRBV11-2, the J gene TRBJ2-5; the D gene is possibly TRBD1 (6 bases). V was cut by 8 bases and J by 1 base, with 11 bases left in between. CDR1 SGHAT and CDR2 FQNNGV come from the germline V gene. This CDR3 has 13 amino acids. CDR3 DNA: TGTGCCAGCGCACGACAGGCCCAAGAGACCCAGTACTTC. It specifies CASARQAQETQYF.

The table lists this clonotype with many counts. The gene calls are TRBV29-1 and TRBJ2-3; a possible D gene is TRBD2 (6 bases). With 6 bases removed from V and 2 bases from J, the gap between germline ends came to 18 bases. This CDR3 has 15 residues. Looked up from germline, CDR1 is SQVTM and CDR2 is ANQGSEA. CDR3 protein: CSVMGTAGFTDTQYF. Here the CDR3 DNA reads TGCAGCGTCATGGGGACTGCAGGATTCACAGATACGCAGTATTTT.

This clonotype was seen a handful of times. A much more abundant neighbour one base away suggests this may be a read error. The chain employs TRBV20-1 and TRBJ2-5, with TRBD2 matching 12 bases. The CDR3 extends over 13 amino acids. Germline V gives CDR1 DFQATT, CDR2 SNEGSKA (reference sequence). The CDR3 sequence: CGARQLAGGIQYF. The CDR3 DNA is TGCGGTGCTAGACAACTAGCGGGAGGAATCCAGTACTTC.

For this clonotype: Just one base apart from a much larger clone, this may be a read error. The chain joins TRBV29-1 to TRBJ2-3, with 13 nucleotides matching TRBD2. The CDR3 runs 17 residues. The germline V gene encodes CDR1 SQVTM and CDR2 ANQGSEA. The CDR3 region has the DNA TGCGGCGTTGAAGATCTTCGAGGGACTAGCGGGGAGGATACGCAGTATTTT. Encoded protein: CGVEDLRGTSGEDTQYF.

This clonotype was observed a handful of times. A single base separates this from a much larger clone, so it may be a read error. The conserved closing phenylalanine or tryptophan is absent in this CDR3, likely reflecting a read error. V is TRBV4-1 and J is TRBJ1-1; 11 bases align to TRBD1. The CDR3 runs to 18 residues. Germline V gives CDR1 MGHRA, CDR2 YSYEKL. The V and J ends lost 1 base and 1 base, in that order; junction bases with no gene match: 8. The DNA for the CDR3 is TGCGCCAGCAGCCAAGTTCTGGGACAGGGGGTTAGGAACACTGAAGCTTTCCTT. Translated: CASSQVLGQGVRNTEAFL.

There are many counts of this clonotype. The V and J genes are TRBV20-1 and TRBJ2-2; possibly TRBD1 for D (5 bases). Trimming shortened V by 0 bases and J by 3 bases, and 11 bases separated the two germline ends. CDR3 length equals 15 residues. Germline loops: CDR1 DFQATT, CDR2 SNEGSKA (reference sequence). The CDR3 coding sequence is TGCAGTGCTAGAGATATCCTAGGGGACACCGGGGAGCTGTTTTTT. This gives the protein CSARDILGDTGELFF.

On this clonotype: A much more abundant neighbour one base away suggests this may be a read error. This chain joins TRBV20-1 and TRBJ2-7; D not certain. Trimming removed 1 base from V and 4 bases from J, with 11 bases in between. Germline V gives CDR1 DFQATT, CDR2 SNEGSKA (reference sequence). The CDR3 sequence is 13 residues long. CDR3 residues: CSARATPEYEQYF. In nucleotides, the CDR3 is TGCAGTGCTAGAGCCACTCCTGAGTACGAGCAGTACTTC.

Worth noting for this clonotype: This may arise from a read error, as a much more abundant clone is one base away. The rearrangement uses TRBV19 and TRBJ2-1; 7 nucleotides agree with TRBD2. The CDR3 has 15 residues. Germline V lookup: CDR1 LNHDA, CDR2 SQIVND (reference sequence). The CDR3 sequence is CASNPAGSSDNEQFF. The CDR3, as DNA: TGTGCCAGTAACCCAGCGGGGTCCTCCGACAATGAGCAGTTCTTC.

This clonotype came up many times. The V call is TRBV5-1, the J call TRBJ2-7, with 7 bases lining up with TRBD2. CDR1 is SGHRS, CDR2 YFSETQ, per germline. The CDR3 extends over 15 amino acids. V shed 4 bases and J 2 bases; nucleotides not matched to a gene: 9. The CDR3 reads CASSPVAGVTYEQYF. The CDR3 DNA is TGCGCCAGCAGCCCGGTCGCGGGGGTCACCTACGAGCAGTACTTC.

This clonotype was counted many times. The V gene is TRBV29-1, the J gene TRBJ2-5, with D maybe TRBD1 (5 bases). The CDR3 covers 14 residues. Germline V gene sequence: CDR1 SQVTM, CDR2 ANQGSEA. The ends were cut back, 6 bases at V and 0 bases at J, with 14 bases in the middle. This chain's CDR3 is CSVPGQTYQETQYF. In nucleotides, the CDR3 is TGCAGCGTGCCAGGGCAGACATACCAAGAGACCCAGTACTTC.

Notes on this clonotype: This sequence may be a read error, since a much larger clone differs from it by one base. The missing conserved phenylalanine or tryptophan at the end of this CDR3 makes a read error likely. It is unclear where the CDR3 begins or ends on the DNA, so no DNA is shown, and the CDR3 is as TCRdb lists it. This chain joins TRBV12-3 or TRBV12-4 and TRBJ2-7. The CDR3 has 12 residues if both end residues are counted. The CDR3 spells CASSENDYEQCI.

This clonotype was recorded at least ten times. V is TRBV19 and J is TRBJ1-5; 9 bases map to TRBD1. Germline CDR1 LNHDA, CDR2 SQIVND (reference sequence). The junction had 1 base not matched to a gene; V was cut back by 1 base and J by 6 bases. The CDR3 sequence is 14 residues long. CDR3 sequence (DNA): TGTGCCAGTAGTATAGGACAGGGGGTTCAGCCCCAGCATTTT. Translated, it gives CASSIGQGVQPQHF.